The 12 T cell receptor beta chains below come from one sample, sequenced in a study of immune evolution from preneoplasia to lung adenocarcinoma. Assay: immunoSEQ multiplex PCR; the TCRdb copy retains only in-frame clones and omits some. The sample gives 6,300 or so clones, approximately 88% of which show up once; roughly 2.5% is in the top ten. The sequenced sample was FFPE lung adenocarcinoma in situ tissue. The source is an older donor with lung adenocarcinoma.

J is TRBJ2-1 and V is TRBV5-4; 11 bases fit TRBD2. Losses at the gene ends were 7 bases for V and 6 bases for J; bases not matched to a gene: 9. The CDR3 is 15 amino acids. The V gene's germline CDR1 is SGHNT and CDR2 YYREEE (reference sequence). The CDR3 protein is CASFFKLAGANEQFF. The DNA for the CDR3 is TGTGCCAGCTTCTTCAAACTAGCGGGGGCCAATGAGCAGTTCTTC.

This chain links TRBV6-6 with TRBJ2-2, with D possibly called TRBD1 or TRBD2 (6 bases each). Looked up from germline, CDR1 is MNHNY and CDR2 is SVGAGI (reference sequence). The V and J ends lost 10 bases and 3 bases respectively, with 18 bases between them. The CDR3 runs to 15 residues. As DNA, the CDR3 is TGTGCCACCAACTGGGGGGCTGTTGACACCGGGGAGCTGTTTTTT. Amino acids: CATNWGAVDTGELFF.

This chain uses TRBV6-1 with TRBJ2-7; 7 bases fit TRBD1. Per germline, CDR1 MNHNS and CDR2 SASEGT. The J segment lost 2 bases and the V segment lost 2 bases, leaving 6 bases of the junction unmatched. This CDR3 contains 15 residues. The CDR3 here is CASSENPGQAYEQYF. The CDR3 DNA reads TGTGCCAGCAGTGAAAACCCCGGACAGGCCTACGAGCAGTACTTC.

The chain recombines TRBV5-6 with TRBJ2-7; no firm D call. The germline gives CDR1 SGHDT, CDR2 YYEEEE. This CDR3 has 14 amino acids. V was clipped by 3 bases and J by 0 bases, with 10 bases between them. The CDR3 region is CASSSRSSSYEQYF. The DNA for the CDR3 is TGTGCCAGCAGCTCACGGTCCAGCTCCTACGAGCAGTACTTC.

The chain uses TRBV6-5 and TRBJ2-7, with 10 positions matching TRBD2. CDR3 length: 16 amino acids. With 0 bases clipped from V and 7 bases from J, the junction kept 9 bases outside the gene matches. Germline V gene data show CDR1 as MNHEY and CDR2 as SVGAGI. The CDR3 nucleotides are TGTGCCAGCAGTTACTCGGCCAGCGGGAGGGCAGGTGAGCAGTACTTC. This gives the protein CASSYSASGRAGEQYF.

The chain has TRBV15 and TRBJ2-1; no clear D. Trimming removed 6 bases from V and 3 bases from J, with 9 bases in between. The CDR3 length is 13 residues. The germline gives CDR1 LNHNV, CDR2 YYDKDF (reference sequence). CDR3 sequence (DNA): TGTGCCACCAGGACGACGGGCTACAATGAGCAGTTCTTC. This codes for CATRTTGYNEQFF.

Here the CDR3 DNA reads TGTGCCAGCAGCTTAGCGGCTAGACCACACACAGATACGCAGTATTTT. Amino acids: CASSLAARPHTDTQYF. The chain combines TRBV7-2 with TRBJ2-3; no clear D. The ends were cut back, 0 bases at V and 2 bases at J, with 12 bases in the middle. There are 16 residues in the CDR3. The germline V gene has CDR1 SGHTA and CDR2 FQGNSA.

Worth noting for this clone: This same CDR3 is encoded by further DNA sequences in the sample. The chain couples TRBV12-5 to TRBJ1-1; D is perhaps TRBD1 (6 bases). The CDR3 is made up of 14 amino acids. V lost 1 base and J lost 1, with 7 bases in between. CDR1 LGHNT and CDR2 FRNRAP come from the germline V gene. The CDR3 loop reads CASGLGRGNTEAFF. The DNA of the CDR3 is TGTGCTAGTGGTTTGGGCAGGGGGAACACTGAAGCTTTCTTT.

The CDR3 sequence is CASSRGDRAYGYTF. The CDR3 bases are TGTGCCAGCAGCCGTGGTGACAGGGCCTATGGCTACACCTTC. This sequence joins TRBV5-4 and TRBJ1-2; 7 bases line up with TRBD1. The V gene's germline CDR1 is SGHNT and CDR2 YYREEE (reference sequence). The CDR3 spans 14 residues. With 4 bases clipped from V and 4 bases from J, the junction kept 7 bases outside the gene matches.

This rearrangement joins TRBV19 to TRBJ2-1; 8 bases fit TRBD1. V lost 10 bases, J lost 2 bases, and 4 bases stayed unmatched. In germline, CDR1 is LNHDA, CDR2 SQIVND (reference sequence). The CDR3 length is 13 residues. CDR3 protein: CATDRGAYNEQFF. CDR3 coding DNA: TGTGCCACAGACAGGGGAGCCTACAATGAGCAGTTCTTC.

This clone has just a few counts. This chain connects TRBV6-6 to TRBJ1-3; no clear D gene. This CDR3 comprises 16 residues. The germline V gene has CDR1 MNHNY and CDR2 SVGAGI (reference sequence). Trimming removed 6 bases from V and 0 bases from J, with 15 bases in between. CDR3 nucleotides: TGTGCCAGCAGCTTTCCTGTGGGGTCCTCTGGAAACACCATATATTTT. Its translation: CASSFPVGSSGNTIYF.

This clone was counted only a few times. The chain uses TRBV27 and TRBJ1-2; TRBD1 is a possible D gene (6 bases). The ends were cut back, 6 bases at V and 7 bases at J, with 21 bases in the middle. Germline CDR1 is MNHEY and CDR2 is SMNVEV (reference sequence). The CDR3 totals 15 residues. The CDR3, as DNA: TGTGCCAGCAGGGGAGGCGGGGGCTCGCGGGCTGGCTACACCTTC. Translating it yields CASRGGGGSRAGYTF.